This TCR beta chain is drawn from a study of follicular helper T cells after annual influenza vaccination. Study-wide results and caveats: Recurrent ICOS+CD38+ cTfh clonotypes included tetramer and AIM influenza-specific ones.

This clone has more than one count but fewer than ten. Its specificity is unknown. CDR3 length: 12 residues. Germline CDR1 and CDR2: SEHNR and FQNEAQ (reference sequence). Between the trimmed V and J ends, which lost 5 bases and 5 bases, there was a span of 7 bases. TCRB was sequenced at Survey level resolution. Sequencing used immunoSEQ multiplex PCR; TCRdb keeps in-frame clones, though not all of them. The sample carries approximately 12,000 clones, roughly 78% recorded once. The time point here: 2014-2015 season, pre-vaccination. This chain joins TRBV7-9 and TRBJ1-5; unclear D gene. The sequence derives from an adult who received the influenza vaccine. Specimen: CXCR5- memory CD4+ T cells sorted from blood, collected on the day of influenza vaccination. The CDR3 sequence: CASSTNDQPQHF. The CDR3 DNA is TGTGCCAGCAGCACCAATGATCAGCCCCAGCATTTT.